The rows below give T cell receptor beta chains drawn from one sample of a study of T-cell memory formation after mild COVID-19. MiXCR, run by TCRdb on the 5' RACE reads, gives a single entry per CDR3 protein. The table lists roughly 450,000 distinct CDR3 sequences, roughly 18% of them singletons. Sequences were obtained from PBMCs or a T cell subset sorted from them (not recorded which). These TCRs come from an adult woman who had mild COVID-19 (a few samples of this study predate the infection). Cell type and time point are not known. Both conserved end residues are part of each CDR3. D genes are given only for firm matches. Only part of the rows carry a size: once, few, many, or a class if the clone is expanded.

size: few; length: 14; V: TRBV20-1; J: TRBJ2-7; D: .; DNA: TGCAGTGCTAGAGATCTAGCGACGGTATACGAGCAGTACTTC; CDR3: CSARDLATVYEQYF
size: once; length: 13; V: TRBV18; J: TRBJ2-1; D: .; DNA: TGTGCCAGCTCACTCCTAGCTGTTAATGAGCAGTTCTTC; CDR3: CASSLLAVNEQFF
size: few; length: 16; V: TRBV7-2; J: TRBJ2-3; D: .; DNA: TGTGCCAGCAGCTTTCGACTACGAGAGGGGGTGGATACGCAGTATTTT; CDR3: CASSFRLREGVDTQYF
size: .; length: 14; V: TRBV12-3/TRBV12-4; J: TRBJ1-4; D: TRBD1; DNA: TGTGCCAGCAGCATCACAGGGGGGAATGAAAAACTGTTTTTT; CDR3: CASSITGGNEKLFF
size: .; length: 15; V: TRBV3-1; J: TRBJ2-5; D: .; DNA: TGTGCCAGCAGCCAAGAGTGGGACACAAAAGAGACCCAGTACTTC; CDR3: CASSQEWDTKETQYF
size: few; length: 13; V: TRBV12-3/TRBV12-4; J: TRBJ2-5; D: .; DNA: TGTGCCAGCAGTTGGGAGCGGCAAGAGACCCAGTACTTC; CDR3: CASSWERQETQYF
size: .; length: 16; V: TRBV24-1; J: TRBJ2-3; D: .; DNA: TGTGCCACCAGTGATTTGGAGGGGACCTCCACAGATACGCAGTATTTT; CDR3: CATSDLEGTSTDTQYF
size: .; length: 17; V: TRBV4-1; J: TRBJ1-3; D: TRBD1; DNA: TGCGCCAGCAGCCAATTACAGGGGCGCTACTCTGGAAACACCATATATTTT; CDR3: CASSQLQGRYSGNTIYF
size: .; length: 15; V: TRBV3-1; J: TRBJ2-1; D: .; DNA: TGTGCCAGCAGCCATAGACTAGTTAATTCCAATGAGCAGTTCTTC; CDR3: CASSHRLVNSNEQFF
size: few; length: 15; V: TRBV5-4; J: TRBJ1-2; D: .; DNA: TGTGCCAGCAGCTTCCAGGGAGGGACACTCGATGGCTACACCTTC; CDR3: CASSFQGGTLDGYTF
size: few; length: 15; V: TRBV7-9; J: TRBJ2-7; D: .; DNA: TGTGCCAGCAGCTTAGTCCTCGGTACCACCTACGAGCAGTACTTC; CDR3: CASSLVLGTTYEQYF
size: .; length: 14; V: TRBV7-9; J: TRBJ2-1; D: .; DNA: TGTGCCAGCAGCCCGGCAACCTCCTACAATGAGCAGTTCTTC; CDR3: CASSPATSYNEQFF
size: few; length: 14; V: TRBV5-6; J: TRBJ2-5; D: TRBD1; DNA: TGTGCCAGCAGCTCCGGACAGGCCGAAGAGACCCAGTACTTC; CDR3: CASSSGQAEETQYF
size: few; length: 16; V: TRBV4-2; J: TRBJ2-2; D: .; DNA: TGTGCCAGCAGCCAAGTGTGGACCTCCCTCGCCGGGGAGCTGTTTTTT; CDR3: CASSQVWTSLAGELFF
size: .; length: 18; V: TRBV6-2/TRBV6-3; J: TRBJ1-4; D: TRBD1; DNA: TGTGCCAGCAGTTACCGAAGACGACAGGGGGCAGCTAATGAAAAACTGTTTTTT; CDR3: CASSYRRRQGAANEKLFF
size: few; length: 14; V: TRBV20-1; J: TRBJ2-5; D: TRBD2; DNA: TGCAGTGCTAGGGATACTAGCGGCCAAGAGACCCAGTACTTC; CDR3: CSARDTSGQETQYF
size: .; length: 16; V: TRBV4-2; J: TRBJ2-1; D: TRBD1; DNA: TGTGCCAGCAGCCTTCTACCGGGACAGGGGTACAATGAGCAGTTCTTC; CDR3: CASSLLPGQGYNEQFF
size: .; length: 10; V: TRBV6-1; J: TRBJ2-1; D: .; DNA: TGTGCCAGCAGTGAATATGAGCAGTTCTTC; CDR3: CASSEYEQFF
size: few; length: 16; V: TRBV6-1; J: TRBJ2-7; D: .; DNA: TGTGCCAGCAGTGACCTCGACAACCCATTACCCTACGAGCAGTACTTC; CDR3: CASSDLDNPLPYEQYF
size: .; length: 14; V: TRBV15; J: TRBJ2-3; D: .; DNA: TGTGCCACCAGCCTCGCAGGCAGGGCAGATACGCAGTATTTT; CDR3: CATSLAGRADTQYF
size: few; length: 16; V: TRBV25-1; J: TRBJ2-3; D: TRBD2; DNA: TGTGCCAGCAGTGAAAACCCGGGAGGCGGCACAGATACGCAGTATTTT; CDR3: CASSENPGGGTDTQYF
size: .; length: 12; V: TRBV20-1; J: TRBJ1-2; D: .; DNA: TGCAGTGCTAGGGTACAAAACTATGGCTACACCTTC; CDR3: CSARVQNYGYTF
size: .; length: 14; V: TRBV6-1; J: TRBJ2-5; D: .; DNA: TGTGCCAGCATCCTGGACCACCCCTGGGAGACCCAGTACTTC; CDR3: CASILDHPWETQYF
size: .; length: 16; V: TRBV7-9; J: TRBJ1-4; D: .; DNA: TGTGCCAGCAGCTTGACCACTGGGGGGGGTAATGAAAAACTGTTTTTT; CDR3: CASSLTTGGGNEKLFF
size: few; length: 15; V: TRBV4-1; J: TRBJ1-1; D: .; DNA: TGCGCCAGCAGCCCCGGGGGGGTAGTGAACACTGAAGCTTTCTTT; CDR3: CASSPGGVVNTEAFF
size: few; length: 14; V: TRBV6-5; J: TRBJ1-2; D: TRBD1; DNA: TGTGCCAGCAGCCCACAGGGGTGGGACTATGGCTACACCTTC; CDR3: CASSPQGWDYGYTF
size: .; length: 13; V: TRBV4-3; J: TRBJ2-7; D: .; DNA: TGCGCCAGCAGCCAGACAGGCTCGCCCAGAAAGTACTTC; CDR3: CASSQTGSPRKYF
size: .; length: 15; V: TRBV6-6; J: TRBJ2-1; D: TRBD2; DNA: TGTGCCAGCAGGGAGACTAGCGGGAGTAACCATGAGCAGTTCTTC; CDR3: CASRETSGSNHEQFF
size: .; length: 13; V: TRBV25-1; J: TRBJ2-5; D: .; DNA: TGTGCCAGCAGTGGGGACTCCGCCGGGGACCAGTACTTC; CDR3: CASSGDSAGDQYF
size: many; length: 14; V: TRBV9; J: TRBJ2-4; D: .; DNA: TGTGCCAGCAGCGTAGGCGGGGCCAAAAACATTCAGTACTTC; CDR3: CASSVGGAKNIQYF
size: .; length: 16; V: TRBV11-3; J: TRBJ2-3; D: .; DNA: TGTGCCAGCAGCTTAGGTGGGGTACTGACAAGGGATACGCAGTATTTT; CDR3: CASSLGGVLTRDTQYF
size: many; length: 14; V: TRBV7-2; J: TRBJ2-5; D: .; DNA: TGTGCCAGCAGCTTAGTTCAGTACCAAGAGACCCAGTACTTC; CDR3: CASSLVQYQETQYF
size: few; length: 13; V: TRBV7-3; J: TRBJ1-1; D: .; DNA: TGTGCCAGCAGCTTCGCAGAGAACACTGAAGCTTTCTTT; CDR3: CASSFAENTEAFF
size: few; length: 14; V: TRBV7-9; J: TRBJ2-3; D: .; DNA: TGTGCCAGCAGCCCCCGGATCCTCACAGATACGCAGTATTTT; CDR3: CASSPRILTDTQYF
size: .; length: 15; V: TRBV6-6; J: TRBJ1-1; D: .; DNA: TGTGCCAGCTTCCCCCGGGGGCAGGGAAGTACTGAAGCTTTCTTT; CDR3: CASFPRGQGSTEAFF
size: few; length: 12; V: TRBV6-1; J: TRBJ2-7; D: .; DNA: TGTGCCAGCAAAGAGCAGTCCTACGAGCAGTACTTC; CDR3: CASKEQSYEQYF
size: few; length: 13; V: TRBV7-8; J: TRBJ2-7; D: .; DNA: TGTGCCAGCAGCCCACTCCGAACCTACGAGCAGTACTTC; CDR3: CASSPLRTYEQYF
size: .; length: 14; V: TRBV7-3; J: TRBJ2-5; D: .; DNA: TGTGCCAGCAGCTCTCAGGGTTCCTGGGAGACCCAGTACTTC; CDR3: CASSSQGSWETQYF
size: .; length: 15; V: TRBV5-6; J: TRBJ2-1; D: .; DNA: TGTGCCAGCGCTCCCTCGACAGGTTATCAGGATGAGCAGTTCTTC; CDR3: CASAPSTGYQDEQFF
size: few; length: 15; V: TRBV7-2; J: TRBJ2-1; D: TRBD1; DNA: TGTGCCAGCAGCTTAGAGGGACAGGGGACAGATGAGCAGTTCTTC; CDR3: CASSLEGQGTDEQFF
size: .; length: 14; V: TRBV15; J: TRBJ2-5; D: .; DNA: TGTGCCACCAGCAGAGGGAATCCTAGAGAGACCCAGTACTTC; CDR3: CATSRGNPRETQYF
size: many; length: 14; V: TRBV6-1; J: TRBJ2-6; D: .; DNA: TGTGCCAGCAGTGACAACTCTGGGGCCAACGTCCTGACTTTC; CDR3: CASSDNSGANVLTF
size: .; length: 14; V: TRBV9; J: TRBJ2-5; D: .; DNA: TGTGCCAGCAGCGTAGATTCAGGAGGGGAGACCCAGTACTTC; CDR3: CASSVDSGGETQYF
size: few; length: 17; V: TRBV6-5; J: TRBJ1-4; D: .; DNA: TGTGCCAGCAGTTACTCGAGCGCTCTCACCTCAAATGAAAAACTGTTTTTT; CDR3: CASSYSSALTSNEKLFF
size: many; length: 15; V: TRBV9; J: TRBJ2-2; D: .; DNA: TGTGCCAGCAGCGTAGTTGGGTCCAAAGCCGGGGAGCTGTTTTTT; CDR3: CASSVVGSKAGELFF
size: few; length: 13; V: TRBV29-1; J: TRBJ2-7; D: TRBD1; DNA: TGCAGCGTTGAACGGGACAGCCCCTACGAGCAGTACTTC; CDR3: CSVERDSPYEQYF
size: many; length: 15; V: TRBV19; J: TRBJ2-6; D: .; DNA: TGTGCCAGTAGGAAAGACCACTCTGGGGCCAACGTCCTGACTTTC; CDR3: CASRKDHSGANVLTF
size: .; length: 15; V: TRBV5-1; J: TRBJ1-3; D: .; DNA: TGCGCCAGCAGCTTGGATAGAGGGGATGGAAACACCATATATTTT; CDR3: CASSLDRGDGNTIYF
size: few; length: 11; V: TRBV29-1; J: TRBJ2-3; D: .; DNA: TGCAGCGTTGTATTCGCAGATACGCAGTATTTT; CDR3: CSVVFADTQYF
size: .; length: 15; V: TRBV5-1; J: TRBJ2-7; D: .; DNA: TGCGCCAGCAGCCTGGGGGACGGCCTGTCCTACGAGCAGTACTTC; CDR3: CASSLGDGLSYEQYF
size: few; length: 17; V: TRBV20-1; J: TRBJ1-2; D: .; DNA: TGCAGTGCTAGAGATTCGTCAACAGGTTTCCGCAACTATGGCTACACCTTC; CDR3: CSARDSSTGFRNYGYTF
size: few; length: 15; V: TRBV5-1; J: TRBJ2-7; D: .; DNA: TGCGCCAGCAGGTGGGGACACCTAAAATCCTACGAGCAGTACTTC; CDR3: CASRWGHLKSYEQYF
size: .; length: 17; V: TRBV20-1; J: TRBJ2-1; D: TRBD2; DNA: TGCAGTGCTAGAGATTATTCCAGCGGGGGGCTCTACAATGAGCAGTTCTTC; CDR3: CSARDYSSGGLYNEQFF
size: .; length: 15; V: TRBV3-1; J: TRBJ2-1; D: TRBD2; DNA: TGTGCCAGCAGCCAAGATCCGGGGACTATAGATGAGCAGTTCTTC; CDR3: CASSQDPGTIDEQFF
size: few; length: 16; V: TRBV21-1; J: TRBJ2-3; D: .; DNA: TGTGCCAGCAGCAAAGTTGGTAGCGACAGCACAGATACGCAGTATTTT; CDR3: CASSKVGSDSTDTQYF
size: many; length: 14; V: TRBV7-9; J: TRBJ2-3; D: TRBD2; DNA: TGTGCCAGCAGCAAAAGCGGGGCGAGCGATACGCAGTATTTT; CDR3: CASSKSGASDTQYF